This T cell receptor beta chain is from a study of blood T cell repertoires in COVID-19. About the research overall: Sample material is recorded as cDNA or gDNA derived from T cells, B-cell-depleted T cells, or PBMCs.

In the source study's methods: From reference gene primer amplification, estimates of nucleated cell counts were derived. Clones were sequenced by immunoSEQ multiplex PCR, and TCRdb holds only the in-frame ones, with some missing. V, J and clone size derive from that table, while D and trimming were established from the DNA sequence. This sample has roughly 97,000 clones; about four fifths occur once, and the top ten carry approximately 3.4%. After removal of 0 bases from V and 5 bases from J, the junction contained 6 bases not matched to a gene. Germline assignment: CDR1 LGHNA and CDR2 YNFKEQ. The CDR3 consists of 15 residues. This clone showed up just a few times.

This clonotype was sampled from a woman at least 80 years old with active or convalescent COVID-19. Sequenced sample: peripheral blood. The chain joins TRBV4-2 to TRBJ1-1, with 7 bases matching TRBD1. The CDR3 coding sequence is TGTGCCAGCAGCCAAGAAAGCGGCAGGGGGACTGAAGCTTTCTTT. Amino acids: CASSQESGRGTEAFF.